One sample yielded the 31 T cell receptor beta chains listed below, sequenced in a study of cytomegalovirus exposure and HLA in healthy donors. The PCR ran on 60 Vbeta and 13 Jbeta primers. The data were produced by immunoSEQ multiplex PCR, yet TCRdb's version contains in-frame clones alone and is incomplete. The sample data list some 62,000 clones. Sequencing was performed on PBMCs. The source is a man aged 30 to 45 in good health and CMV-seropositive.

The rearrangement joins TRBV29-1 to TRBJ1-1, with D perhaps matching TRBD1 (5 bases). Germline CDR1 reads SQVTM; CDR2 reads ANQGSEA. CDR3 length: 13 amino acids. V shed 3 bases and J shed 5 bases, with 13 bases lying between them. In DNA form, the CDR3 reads TGCAGCGTTGACTCGGGGACTCAGACTGAAGCTTTCTTT. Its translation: CSVDSGTQTEAFF.

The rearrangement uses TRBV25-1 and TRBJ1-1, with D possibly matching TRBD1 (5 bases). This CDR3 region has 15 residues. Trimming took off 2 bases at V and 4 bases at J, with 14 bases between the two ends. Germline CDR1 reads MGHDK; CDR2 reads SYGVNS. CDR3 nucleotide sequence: TGTGCCAGCAGTGAAATTAAGGGGAGGATCACTGAAGCTTTCTTT. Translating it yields CASSEIKGRITEAFF.

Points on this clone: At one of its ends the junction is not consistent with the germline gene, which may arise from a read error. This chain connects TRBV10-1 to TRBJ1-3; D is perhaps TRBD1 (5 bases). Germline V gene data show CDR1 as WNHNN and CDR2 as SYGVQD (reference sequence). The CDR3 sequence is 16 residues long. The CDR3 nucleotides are TGCGCCAGCAGGGGGGGGGTGTCTAGCTCTGGAAACAACATATATTTT. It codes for CASRGGVSSSGNNIYF.

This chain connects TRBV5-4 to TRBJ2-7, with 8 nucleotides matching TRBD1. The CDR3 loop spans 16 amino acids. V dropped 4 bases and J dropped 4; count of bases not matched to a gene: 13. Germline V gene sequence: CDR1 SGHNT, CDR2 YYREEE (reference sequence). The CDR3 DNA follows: TGTGCCAGCAGCGACATGAGGACAGGGCGCGGGTACGAGCAGTACTTC. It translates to CASSDMRTGRGYEQYF.

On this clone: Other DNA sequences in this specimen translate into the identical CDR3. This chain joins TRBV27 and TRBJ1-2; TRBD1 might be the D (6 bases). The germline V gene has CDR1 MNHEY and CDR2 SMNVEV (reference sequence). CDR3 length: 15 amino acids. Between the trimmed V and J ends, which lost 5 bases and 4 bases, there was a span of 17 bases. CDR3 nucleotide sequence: TGTGCCAGCAGTCCTGTGGGGGGGCTGATCTATGGCTACACCTTC. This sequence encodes CASSPVGGLIYGYTF.

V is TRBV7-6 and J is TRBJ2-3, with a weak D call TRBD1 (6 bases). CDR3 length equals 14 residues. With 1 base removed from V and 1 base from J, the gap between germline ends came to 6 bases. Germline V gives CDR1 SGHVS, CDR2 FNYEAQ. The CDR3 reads CASSLGTGTDTQYF. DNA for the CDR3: TGTGCCAGCAGCTTAGGGACAGGCACAGATACGCAGTATTTT.

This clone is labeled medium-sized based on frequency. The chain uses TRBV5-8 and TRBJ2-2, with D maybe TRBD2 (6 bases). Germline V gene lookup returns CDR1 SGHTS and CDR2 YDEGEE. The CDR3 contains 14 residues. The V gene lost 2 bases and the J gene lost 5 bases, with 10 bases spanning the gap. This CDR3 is CASSFLGSTGELFF. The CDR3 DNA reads TGTGCCAGCAGCTTCCTCGGGAGTACCGGGGAGCTGTTTTTT.

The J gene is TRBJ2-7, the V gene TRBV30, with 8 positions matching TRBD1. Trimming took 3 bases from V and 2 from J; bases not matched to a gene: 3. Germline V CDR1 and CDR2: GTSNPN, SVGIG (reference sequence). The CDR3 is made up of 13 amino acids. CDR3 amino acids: CAWRGQATYEQYF. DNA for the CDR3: TGTGCCTGGAGGGGACAGGCGACCTACGAGCAGTACTTC.

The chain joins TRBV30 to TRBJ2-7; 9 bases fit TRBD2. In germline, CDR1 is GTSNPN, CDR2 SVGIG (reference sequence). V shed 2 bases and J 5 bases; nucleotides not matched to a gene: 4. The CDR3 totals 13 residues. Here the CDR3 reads CAWSRLAGDEQYF. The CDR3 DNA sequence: TGTGCCTGGAGTAGGTTAGCGGGAGACGAGCAGTACTTC.

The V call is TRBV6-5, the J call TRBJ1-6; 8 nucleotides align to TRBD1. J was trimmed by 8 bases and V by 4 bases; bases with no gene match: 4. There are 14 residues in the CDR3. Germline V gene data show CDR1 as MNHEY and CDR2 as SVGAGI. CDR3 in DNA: TGTGCCAGCAGTTCAGGGGGCTTGGATTCACCCCTCCACTTT. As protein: CASSSGGLDSPLHF.

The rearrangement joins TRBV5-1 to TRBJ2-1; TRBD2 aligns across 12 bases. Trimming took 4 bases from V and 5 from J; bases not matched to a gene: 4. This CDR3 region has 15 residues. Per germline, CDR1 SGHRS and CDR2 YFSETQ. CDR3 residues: CASSLLAGGDNEQFF. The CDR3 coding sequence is TGCGCCAGCAGCCTACTAGCGGGGGGCGACAATGAGCAGTTCTTC.

The chain's CDR3 is CASSHPGLAGGQDRDEQFF. Written as DNA, the CDR3 is TGCGCCAGCAGCCACCCCGGACTAGCGGGGGGGCAGGATCGTGATGAGCAGTTCTTC. The V call is TRBV4-1, the J call TRBJ2-1; 15 bases are a match to TRBD2. Germline values: CDR1 MGHRA, CDR2 YSYEKL. V was pared by 3 bases and J by 8 bases, with 14 bases of the junction left unmatched. The CDR3 loop spans 19 amino acids.

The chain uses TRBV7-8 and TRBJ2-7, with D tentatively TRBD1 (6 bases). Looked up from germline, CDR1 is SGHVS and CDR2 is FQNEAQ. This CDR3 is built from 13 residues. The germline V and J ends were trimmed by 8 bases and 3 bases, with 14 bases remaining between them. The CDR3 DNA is TGTGCCAGCCTGGGACACCGCAACTACGAGCAGTACTTC. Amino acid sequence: CASLGHRNYEQYF.

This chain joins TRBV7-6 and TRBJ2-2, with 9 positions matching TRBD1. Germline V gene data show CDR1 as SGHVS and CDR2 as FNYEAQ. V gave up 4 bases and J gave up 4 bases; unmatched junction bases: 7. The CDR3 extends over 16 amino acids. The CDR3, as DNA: TGTGCCAGCAGCTCTCCGGGACAGGGTTTCACCGGGGAGCTGTTTTTT. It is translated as CASSSPGQGFTGELFF.

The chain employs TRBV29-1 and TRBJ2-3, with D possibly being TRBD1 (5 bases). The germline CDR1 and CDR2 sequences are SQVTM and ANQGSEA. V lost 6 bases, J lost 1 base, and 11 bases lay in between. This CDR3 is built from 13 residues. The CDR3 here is CSVTRVGTDTQYF. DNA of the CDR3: TGCAGCGTGACCAGGGTGGGCACAGATACGCAGTATTTT.

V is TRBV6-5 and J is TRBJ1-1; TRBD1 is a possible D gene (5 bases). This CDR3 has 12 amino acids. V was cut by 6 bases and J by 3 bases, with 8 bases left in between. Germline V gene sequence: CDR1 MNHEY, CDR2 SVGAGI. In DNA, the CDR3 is TGTGCCAGCAGCGGGGGGGACACTGAAGCTTTCTTT. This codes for CASSGGDTEAFF.

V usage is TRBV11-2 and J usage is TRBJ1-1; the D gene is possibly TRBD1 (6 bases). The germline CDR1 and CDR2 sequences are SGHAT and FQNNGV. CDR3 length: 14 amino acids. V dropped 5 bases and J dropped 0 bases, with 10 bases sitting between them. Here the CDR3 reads CASSAKGVNTEAFF. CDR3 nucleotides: TGTGCCAGCAGCGCAAAGGGGGTGAACACTGAAGCTTTCTTT.

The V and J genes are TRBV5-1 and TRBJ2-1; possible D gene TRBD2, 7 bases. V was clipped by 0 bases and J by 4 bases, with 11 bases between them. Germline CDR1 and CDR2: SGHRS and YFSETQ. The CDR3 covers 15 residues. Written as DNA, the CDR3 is TGCGCCAGCAGCTTGGTGGCGGGGGCATACAATGAGCAGTTCTTC. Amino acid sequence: CASSLVAGAYNEQFF.

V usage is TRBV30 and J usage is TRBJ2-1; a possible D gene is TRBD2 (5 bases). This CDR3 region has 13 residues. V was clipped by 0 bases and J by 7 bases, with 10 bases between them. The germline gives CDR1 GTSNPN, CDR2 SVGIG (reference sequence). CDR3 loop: CAWSVGRGNEQFF. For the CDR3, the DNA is TGTGCCTGGAGTGTAGGTCGGGGAAATGAGCAGTTCTTC. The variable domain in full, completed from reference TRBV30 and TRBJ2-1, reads SQTIHQWPATLVQPVGSPLSLECTVEGTSNPNLYWYRQAAGRGLQLLFYSVGIGQISSEVPQNLSASRPQDRQFILSSKKLLLSDSGFYLCAWSVGRGNEQFFGPGTRLTVL.

Here the CDR3 reads CASSKVRRGPTDTQYF. The DNA for the CDR3 is TGTGCCAGCAGCAAAGTCCGCAGGGGGCCCACAGATACGCAGTATTTT. The rearrangement links TRBV21-1 to TRBJ2-3; the D call in the table, TRBD1, was not verified against the DNA. TRBV21-1 is listed as a pseudogene. The CDR3 totals 16 residues.

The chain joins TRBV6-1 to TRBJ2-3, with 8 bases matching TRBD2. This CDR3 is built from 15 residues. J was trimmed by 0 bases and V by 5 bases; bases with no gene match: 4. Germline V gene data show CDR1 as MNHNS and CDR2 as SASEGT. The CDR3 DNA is TGTGCCAGCAGTTTAGCGGGGCTAAGCACAGATACGCAGTATTTT. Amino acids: CASSLAGLSTDTQYF.

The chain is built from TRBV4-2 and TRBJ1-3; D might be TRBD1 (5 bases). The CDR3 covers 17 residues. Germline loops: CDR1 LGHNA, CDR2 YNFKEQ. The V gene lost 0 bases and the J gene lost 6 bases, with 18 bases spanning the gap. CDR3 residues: CASSQDVGGGKQNTIYF. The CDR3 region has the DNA TGTGCCAGCAGCCAAGATGTCGGCGGGGGGAAGCAAAACACCATATATTTT.

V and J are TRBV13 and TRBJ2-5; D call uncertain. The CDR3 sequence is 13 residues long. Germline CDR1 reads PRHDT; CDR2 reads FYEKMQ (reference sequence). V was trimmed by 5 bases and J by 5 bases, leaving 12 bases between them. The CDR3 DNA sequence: TGTGCCAGCAGCGCCGAGCTCGCGGAGACCCAGTACTTC. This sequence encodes CASSAELAETQYF.

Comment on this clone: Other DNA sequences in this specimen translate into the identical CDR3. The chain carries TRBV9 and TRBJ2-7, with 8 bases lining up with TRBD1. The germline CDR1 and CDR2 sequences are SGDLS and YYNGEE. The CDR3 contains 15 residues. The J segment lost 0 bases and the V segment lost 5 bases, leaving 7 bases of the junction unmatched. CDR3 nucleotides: TGTGCCAGCAGTCCCGGGACAGGAAGCTCCTACGAGCAGTACTTC. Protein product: CASSPGTGSSYEQYF.

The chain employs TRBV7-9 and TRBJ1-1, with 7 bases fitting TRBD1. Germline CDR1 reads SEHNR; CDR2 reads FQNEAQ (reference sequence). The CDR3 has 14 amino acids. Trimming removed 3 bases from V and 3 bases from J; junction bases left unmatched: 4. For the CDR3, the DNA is TGTGCCAGCAGCTTGGAGGGACAGCACACTGAAGCTTTCTTT. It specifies CASSLEGQHTEAFF.

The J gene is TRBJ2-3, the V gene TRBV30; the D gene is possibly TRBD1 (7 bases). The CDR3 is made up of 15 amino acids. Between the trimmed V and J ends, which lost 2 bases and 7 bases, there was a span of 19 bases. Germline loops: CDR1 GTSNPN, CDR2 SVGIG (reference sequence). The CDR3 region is CAWSRQGGIRNTQYF. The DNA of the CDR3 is TGTGCCTGGAGTCGGCAGGGGGGTATTCGCAATACGCAGTATTTT.

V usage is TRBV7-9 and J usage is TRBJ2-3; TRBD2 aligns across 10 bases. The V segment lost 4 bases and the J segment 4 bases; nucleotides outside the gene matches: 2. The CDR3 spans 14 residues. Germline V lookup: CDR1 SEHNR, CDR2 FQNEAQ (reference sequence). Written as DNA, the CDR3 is TGTGCCAGCAGCTCGACTAGCGGGCCAGATACGCAGTATTTT. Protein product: CASSSTSGPDTQYF.

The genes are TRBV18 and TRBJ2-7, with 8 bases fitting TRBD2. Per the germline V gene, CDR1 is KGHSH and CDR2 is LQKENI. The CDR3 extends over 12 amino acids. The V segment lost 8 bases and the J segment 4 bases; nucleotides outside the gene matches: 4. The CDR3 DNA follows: TGTGCCAGCCAGCGGGAGAGGTACGAGCAGTACTTC. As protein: CASQRERYEQYF.

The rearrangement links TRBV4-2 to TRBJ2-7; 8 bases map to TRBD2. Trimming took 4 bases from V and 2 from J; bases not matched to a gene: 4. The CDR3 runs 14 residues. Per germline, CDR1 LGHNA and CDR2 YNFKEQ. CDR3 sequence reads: CASSPYGGAYEQYF. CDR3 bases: TGTGCCAGCAGCCCCTACGGGGGGGCCTACGAGCAGTACTTC.

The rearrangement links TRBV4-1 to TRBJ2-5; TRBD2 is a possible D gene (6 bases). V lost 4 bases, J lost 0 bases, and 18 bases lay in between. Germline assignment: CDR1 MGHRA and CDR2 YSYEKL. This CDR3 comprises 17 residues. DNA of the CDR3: TGCGCCAGCAGCCCAGAGGAGGGTCGGGCGTACCAAGAGACCCAGTACTTC. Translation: CASSPEEGRAYQETQYF.

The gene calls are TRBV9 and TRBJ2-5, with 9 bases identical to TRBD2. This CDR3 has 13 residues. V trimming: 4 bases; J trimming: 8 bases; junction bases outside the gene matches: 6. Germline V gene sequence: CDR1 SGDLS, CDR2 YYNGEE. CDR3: CASSRGLAQTQYF. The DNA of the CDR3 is TGTGCCAGCAGCAGGGGACTAGCCCAAACCCAGTACTTC.